Below, one TCR beta chain is given with its context. Its antigen is undetermined. This record comes from a study of T cell repertoires and HLA-DP antigens. Sequenced by immunoSEQ multiplex PCR; TCRdb stores in-frame clones only, minus some. Of around 110,000 clones in the sample, around 92% were seen once. The CDR3 extends over 14 amino acids. Germline V gives CDR1 SGHAT, CDR2 FQNNGV. Trimming took 3 bases from V and 4 from J, leaving 9 bases between them. Sequencing was carried out using CD4+ T cells from PBMCs. The chain uses TRBV11-2 and TRBJ1-4; D remains ambiguous. The sequence derives from a woman under 30 in good health and CMV-seronegative. CDR3 amino acids: CASSFGYGNEKLFF. The CDR3 DNA reads TGTGCCAGCAGCTTCGGATATGGTAATGAAAAACTGTTTTTT.